The 28 T cell receptor beta chains below were found in one sample sequenced in a study of blood T cell repertoires in COVID-19. Sequenced by immunoSEQ multiplex PCR; TCRdb stores in-frame clones only, minus some. This table holds tens of thousands of clones, approximately 79% found once. The material sequenced was peripheral blood. The receptor source for this set is a woman aged 45-65 years with acute or convalescent COVID-19.

The chain recombines TRBV2 with TRBJ1-2; D might be TRBD1 (5 bases). The CDR3 is 11 amino acids. The germline CDR1 and CDR2 sequences are SNHLY and FYNNEI. CDR3 in amino acids: CELRGSYGYTF. In DNA, the CDR3 is TGTGAACTAAGGGGCAGCTATGGCTACACCTTC.

This chain links TRBV9 with TRBJ2-5; 11 bases fit TRBD2. V lost 6 bases, J lost 0 bases, and 4 bases stayed unmatched. The germline gives CDR1 SGDLS, CDR2 YYNGEE. The CDR3 consists of 15 residues. The CDR3 spells CASTRLAGNQETQYF. CDR3 nucleotides: TGTGCCAGCACCCGACTAGCGGGGAACCAAGAGACCCAGTACTTC. The full variable domain, with the rest looked up from reference TRBV9 and TRBJ2-5, is DSGVTQTPKHLITATGQRVTLRCSPRSGDLSVYWYQQSLDQGLQFLIQYYNGEERAKGNILERFSAQQFPDLHSELNLSSLELGDSALYFCASTRLAGNQETQYFGPGTRLLVL.

This clone occurred once. V gene TRBV28 combines with J gene TRBJ1-1; D uncertain. There are 13 residues in the CDR3. The V end was cut by 3 bases, the J end by 3 bases, with 8 bases between. The germline V gene encodes CDR1 MDHEN and CDR2 SYDVKM. The CDR3 nucleotides are TGTGCCAGCAGTTTGGGGAGACACACTGAAGCTTTCTTT. This sequence encodes CASSLGRHTEAFF.

In its sample, this clone was seen once. This chain uses TRBV3-1 (or the pseudogene TRBV3-2) with TRBJ2-7, with 11 bases matching TRBD2. This CDR3 has 16 residues. Germline V lookup: CDR1 LGHDT, CDR2 YNNKEL (reference sequence). Trimming removed 4 bases from V and 0 bases from J; junction bases left unmatched: 5. The DNA of the CDR3 is TGTGCCAGCAGCCCCAGACTAGCGGGGAGCTCCTACGAGCAGTACTTC. Its translation is CASSPRLAGSSYEQYF.

Only a few counts were recorded for this clone. The chain employs TRBV27 and TRBJ2-5, with 7 bases that match TRBD2. J was trimmed by 5 bases and V by 6 bases; bases with no gene match: 12. This CDR3 comprises 15 residues. Germline CDR1 is MNHEY and CDR2 is SMNVEV (reference sequence). CDR3 sequence (DNA): TGTGCCAGCAGATCCTCGGGTGTGGGGGGGGAGACCCAGTACTTC. This encodes CASRSSGVGGETQYF.

CDR3 in DNA: TGTGCCAGTAGCCCTACTCTTGACCCTAGGAGCACTGAAGCTTTCTTT. Encoded protein: CASSPTLDPRSTEAFF. The chain joins TRBV19 to TRBJ1-1; D not resolved. Germline V gene data show CDR1 as LNHDA and CDR2 as SQIVND (reference sequence). The V end lost 6 bases, the J end lost 4 bases, and 21 bases lay between the germline ends. This CDR3 comprises 16 residues.

The table lists this clone with a few counts. This chain uses TRBV5-8 with TRBJ1-4; 11 bases agree with TRBD1. The CDR3 covers 16 residues. V lost 4 bases to trimming and J lost 8 bases; unmatched junction nucleotides: 10. Germline CDR1 SGHTS, CDR2 YDEGEE. The CDR3 coding sequence is TGTGCCAGCAGCATTAGCGCGGGACAGGGGGGCGAAAAACTGTTTTTT. Its translation: CASSISAGQGGEKLFF.

The chain combines TRBV6-5 with TRBJ2-5; maybe TRBD1 (6 bases). This CDR3 region has 13 residues. Trimming pared 6 bases from V and 4 bases from J, leaving 12 bases between. CDR1 and CDR2 (germline): MNHEY, SVGAGI. The CDR3 DNA follows: TGTGCCAGCAGCGTAACAGGGAGAGAGACCCAGTACTTC. Amino acids: CASSVTGRETQYF.

This chain links TRBV24-1 with TRBJ2-3; 10 nucleotides match TRBD2. V lost 0 bases to trimming and J lost 2 bases; unmatched junction nucleotides: 7. The CDR3 loop spans 18 amino acids. Per germline, CDR1 KGHDR and CDR2 SFDVKD. CDR3 sequence reads: CATSDLGASGRFTDTQYF. The CDR3 DNA follows: TGTGCCACCAGTGATTTGGGGGCTAGCGGGAGATTCACAGATACGCAGTATTTT.

A single count supports this clone. The chain combines TRBV5-1 with TRBJ2-1; 7 positions agree with TRBD2. The V gene end was trimmed by 4 bases and the J gene end by 8 bases; junction bases not matched to a gene: 12. The germline V gene encodes CDR1 SGHRS and CDR2 YFSETQ. The CDR3 consists of 15 residues. CDR3 protein: CASSPRAGEGYEQFF. The CDR3 DNA reads TGCGCCAGCAGCCCCCGGGCGGGAGAGGGCTATGAGCAGTTCTTC.

J is TRBJ2-3 and V is TRBV7-6; 10 bases line up with TRBD2. Germline trimming cut 1 base from V and 2 bases from J; bases unmatched to any gene: 6. CDR3 length equals 17 residues. CDR1 SGHVS and CDR2 FNYEAQ come from the germline V gene. The CDR3 nucleotides are TGTGCCAGCAGCTTAGTCTTAGCGGGGGGCCCCACAGATACGCAGTATTTT. It specifies CASSLVLAGGPTDTQYF.

J is TRBJ2-5 and V is TRBV7-3, with D perhaps TRBD1 (5 bases). The CDR3 length is 13 residues. Germline values: CDR1 SGHTA, CDR2 FQGTGA. V lost 1 base, J lost 2 bases, and 5 bases lay in between. The CDR3 loop reads CASSLNRQETQYF. CDR3 sequence (DNA): TGTGCCAGCAGCTTAAACAGGCAAGAGACCCAGTACTTC.

The chain is built from TRBV18 and TRBJ1-2; weak D call: TRBD1 (6 bases). Deletions cut 0 bases from V and 3 bases from J, with 8 bases between. Germline CDR1 KGHSH, CDR2 LQKENI. The CDR3 covers 14 residues. The CDR3 is CASSPPAGDYGYTF. For the CDR3, the DNA is TGTGCCAGCTCACCACCCGCAGGGGACTATGGCTACACCTTC. Full variable domain (outside the CDR3, taken from reference TRBV18 and TRBJ1-2): NAGVMQNPRHLVRRRGQEARLRCSPMKGHSHVYWYRQLPEEGLKFMVYLQKENIIDESGMPKERFSAEFPKEGPSILRIQQVVRGDSAAYFCASSPPAGDYGYTFGSGTRLTVV.

This chain links TRBV4-2 with TRBJ2-3, with 12 positions matching TRBD2. This CDR3 has 18 amino acids. Trimming removed 1 base from V and 4 bases from J; junction bases left unmatched: 9. CDR1 and CDR2 (germline): LGHNA, YNFKEQ. DNA of the CDR3: TGTGCCAGCAGCCAAGCCTTCGCTAGCGGGGGGGCCGCAGATACGCAGTATTTT. It is translated as CASSQAFASGGAADTQYF.

This clone was seen a handful of times. The chain is built from TRBV18 and TRBJ1-4, with D perhaps matching TRBD1 (6 bases). V shed 5 bases and J shed 5 bases, with 12 bases lying between them. Germline V gene sequence: CDR1 KGHSH, CDR2 LQKENI. CDR3 size: 14 residues. CDR3 loop: CASSGTILNEKLFF. The CDR3, as DNA: TGTGCCAGCTCAGGGACAATCCTAAATGAAAAACTGTTTTTT. Full variable domain (outside the CDR3, taken from reference TRBV18 and TRBJ1-4): NAGVMQNPRHLVRRRGQEARLRCSPMKGHSHVYWYRQLPEEGLKFMVYLQKENIIDESGMPKERFSAEFPKEGPSILRIQQVVRGDSAAYFCASSGTILNEKLFFGSGTQLSVL.

The chain has TRBV3-1 (or the pseudogene TRBV3-2) and TRBJ2-3; tentatively, D is TRBD2 (6 bases). Per the germline V gene, CDR1 is LGHDT and CDR2 is YNNKEL (reference sequence). The CDR3 has 15 residues. Trimming cost V 3 bases and J 0 bases, with 10 bases left between them. The CDR3 sequence is CASSQEGVSTDTQYF. The CDR3 nucleotides are TGTGCCAGCAGCCAGGAGGGAGTTAGCACAGATACGCAGTATTTT.

This clone was seen more than once but under ten times. V is TRBV3-1 (or the pseudogene TRBV3-2) and J is TRBJ2-2; D call uncertain. Trimming took off 2 bases at V and 5 bases at J, with 9 bases between the two ends. This CDR3 comprises 14 residues. Per germline, CDR1 LGHDT and CDR2 YNNKEL (reference sequence). The DNA of the CDR3 is TGTGCCAGCAGCCAACGTCTCGGGACCGGGGAGCTGTTTTTT. Translated: CASSQRLGTGELFF.

The chain recombines TRBV7-6 with TRBJ2-1; 9 bases match TRBD1. The CDR3 sequence is 15 residues long. Per the germline V gene, CDR1 is SGHVS and CDR2 is FNYEAQ. The ends lost 4 bases at V and 4 bases at J; junction bases unmatched: 5. CDR3 protein: CASSSGQGFYNEQFF. The DNA for the CDR3 is TGTGCCAGCAGCTCGGGACAGGGTTTTTACAATGAGCAGTTCTTC.

The table lists this clone with a count of one. The gene calls are TRBV10-3 and TRBJ2-2, with D possibly matching TRBD1 (5 bases). The CDR3 contains 14 residues. Germline CDR1 is ENHRY and CDR2 is SYGVKD. V was cut by 11 bases and J by 0 bases, with 13 bases left in between. The CDR3 protein is CAAGSTANTGELFF. The CDR3 bases are TGTGCCGCTGGCTCGACAGCGAACACCGGGGAGCTGTTTTTT.

This clone was observed a few times. The chain couples TRBV19 to TRBJ2-6, with D tentatively TRBD1 (5 bases). The CDR3 is made up of 16 amino acids. V was pared by 7 bases and J by 4 bases, with 17 bases between. Germline values: CDR1 LNHDA, CDR2 SQIVND (reference sequence). Here the CDR3 DNA reads TGTGCCAGTACCTCTCCAGGGCTTCGAGGGGCCAACGTCCTGACTTTC. It codes for CASTSPGLRGANVLTF.

This clone showed up just once. The rearrangement uses TRBV27 and TRBJ2-2, with TRBD1 matching 11 bases. Trimming cost V 6 bases and J 6 bases; bases outside gene matches: 3. The CDR3 extends over 14 amino acids. Germline CDR1 MNHEY, CDR2 SMNVEV (reference sequence). The CDR3 DNA sequence: TGTGCCAGCAGCTCGGGACAGGGGGCCGGGGAGCTGTTTTTT. Translating it yields CASSSGQGAGELFF.

V usage is TRBV11-2 and J usage is TRBJ1-2; 8 nucleotides match TRBD1. Germline V gene data show CDR1 as SGHAT and CDR2 as FQNNGV. This CDR3 comprises 15 residues. Germline trimming cut 5 bases from V and 3 bases from J; bases unmatched to any gene: 8. The CDR3 DNA reads as TGTGCCAGCAGCCCTCGACAGGGGATTTACTATGGCTACACCTTC. Translating it yields CASSPRQGIYYGYTF.

The chain combines TRBV11-3 with TRBJ2-3; D is perhaps TRBD1 (6 bases). In germline, CDR1 is SGHNT, CDR2 YENEEA. The CDR3 is 13 residues long. V lost 7 bases to trimming and J lost 2 bases, with 10 bases between them. CDR3 nucleotide sequence: TGTGCCAGCAAAGGACAGTTCACAGATACGCAGTATTTT. It encodes CASKGQFTDTQYF.

The rearrangement joins TRBV19 to TRBJ2-2; 7 bases match TRBD1. The V gene's germline CDR1 is LNHDA and CDR2 SQIVND (reference sequence). Trimming cost V 7 bases and J 0 bases; bases outside gene matches: 11. The CDR3 consists of 17 residues. This CDR3 reads CASTGRPGQTNTGELFF. As DNA, the CDR3 is TGTGCCAGTACGGGGAGACCGGGACAGACGAACACCGGGGAGCTGTTTTTT.

The chain joins TRBV7-6 to TRBJ2-5; maybe TRBD1 (5 bases). Germline CDR1 and CDR2: SGHVS and FNYEAQ. The CDR3 loop spans 15 amino acids. V was pared by 0 bases and J by 1 base, with 9 bases between. The CDR3 DNA sequence: TGTGCCAGCAGCTTAGCGGGGCAGCTCCAAGAGACCCAGTACTTC. Translated: CASSLAGQLQETQYF.

The chain joins TRBV18 to TRBJ2-1, with D tentatively TRBD2 (6 bases). Trimming took off 5 bases at V and 4 bases at J, with 12 bases between the two ends. Germline V CDR1 and CDR2: KGHSH, LQKENI. This CDR3 has 14 amino acids. CDR3 sequence: CASSEQGGYNEQFF. In DNA, the CDR3 is TGTGCCAGCTCAGAGCAGGGAGGTTACAATGAGCAGTTCTTC.

The chain employs TRBV28 and TRBJ2-1, with 7 bases matching TRBD2. CDR1 and CDR2 (germline): MDHEN, SYDVKM. V lost 5 bases, J lost 4 bases, and 17 bases stayed unmatched. The CDR3 spans 18 residues. In DNA, the CDR3 is TGTGCCAGCAGTCCGAGTGCGGTCGCGGGGGTGAGTTACAATGAGCAGTTCTTC. As protein: CASSPSAVAGVSYNEQFF. Full variable domain (outside the CDR3, taken from reference TRBV28 and TRBJ2-1): DVKVTQSSRYLVKRTGEKVFLECVQDMDHENMFWYRQDPGLGLRLIYFSYDVKMKEKGDIPEGYSVSREKKERFSLILESASTNQTSMYLCASSPSAVAGVSYNEQFFGPGTRLTVL.

This clone showed up just a few times. This chain joins TRBV5-1 and TRBJ2-5; D possibly corresponds to TRBD2 (6 bases). The V and J ends lost 0 bases and 4 bases respectively, with 10 bases between them. There are 14 residues in the CDR3. Germline CDR1 reads SGHRS; CDR2 reads YFSETQ. In nucleotides, the CDR3 is TGCGCCAGCAGCTTGGGCGGGGTGGGAGAGACCCAGTACTTC. Translation: CASSLGGVGETQYF.